The 4 T cell receptor beta chains reported below all come from one sample, sequenced in a study of blood T cell repertoires in COVID-19. TCRdb's copy holds only in-frame clones and misses some; the assay was immunoSEQ multiplex PCR. The sample has 400,000 or so clones, approximately 89% seen once; the top ten hold about 1.4%. The sample comprised peripheral blood. The receptor set was obtained from a woman aged 40 to 50 with COVID-19, enrolled during active disease.

V is TRBV18 and J is TRBJ1-3; D is perhaps TRBD1 (5 bases). The CDR3 totals 17 residues. Per germline, CDR1 KGHSH and CDR2 LQKENI. V was trimmed by 1 base and J by 0 bases, leaving 13 bases between them. The CDR3 DNA follows: TGTGCCAGCTCACCACTAACCGGGGGTAGCTCTGGAAACACCATATATTTT. Its translation is CASSPLTGGSSGNTIYF. Looking up the rest from reference TRBV18 and TRBJ1-3 gives the full variable domain: NAGVMQNPRHLVRRRGQEARLRCSPMKGHSHVYWYRQLPEEGLKFMVYLQKENIIDESGMPKERFSAEFPKEGPSILRIQQVVRGDSAAYFCASSPLTGGSSGNTIYFGEGSWLTVV.

The chain links TRBV7-2 to TRBJ1-5; TRBD1 matches 8 bases. This CDR3 is built from 14 residues. CDR1 and CDR2 from the germline V gene are SGHTA and FQGNSA. Germline trimming cut 5 bases from V and 4 bases from J; bases unmatched to any gene: 4. CDR3 DNA sequence: TGTGCCAGCAGCCCACGGACAGGGAATCAGCCCCAGCATTTT. It translates to CASSPRTGNQPQHF.

CDR3: CASSFRRVPSTDTQYF. The CDR3, as DNA: TGTGCCAGCAGCTTTCGGCGGGTACCTAGCACAGATACGCAGTATTTT. The chain recombines TRBV11-1 with TRBJ2-3; D might be TRBD2 (5 bases). V lost 3 bases and J 0 bases, leaving 13 bases between the germline ends. CDR1 and CDR2 from the germline V gene are SGHAT and FQDESV (reference sequence). This CDR3 region has 16 residues.

The J gene is TRBJ2-1, the V gene TRBV28; 10 nucleotides agree with TRBD2. The CDR3 consists of 14 residues. Germline assignment: CDR1 MDHEN and CDR2 SYDVKM. The trim removed 6 bases at V and 13 bases at J, leaving 12 bases unmatched. DNA for the CDR3: TGTGCCAGCAGGGATCTAGCGGGAGCTATAACTCAGTTCTTC. Its protein is CASRDLAGAITQFF.